The present TCR beta chain was sequenced within a study of neurological immune-mediated disorders. Findings of the study overall: TCR-beta repertoires seemed private in all groups, with no expanded CDR3 amino acid sequences shared. The multiple sclerosis repertoire cluster had no clinical or MRI feature associated with it.

The unsorted libraries had their origin in 2 million PBMCs stored at -80 C. With 10-nucleotide random UMIs, 5'RACE was used to make the cDNA. MiXCR was run by TCRdb on the 5' RACE reads, yielding one entry per CDR3 protein. This sample has around 60,000 distinct CDR3 sequences; about 3.3% occur once, and the top ten carry approximately 7.1%. This clonotype showed up many times. What it binds is not known. Trimming removed 0 bases at V and 0 bases at J, with 9 bases between. The CDR3 runs 16 residues. CDR1 is SGDLS, CDR2 YYNGEE, per germline. J is TRBJ2-2 and V is TRBV9; a possible D gene is TRBD1 (6 bases). The sequenced material came from PBMCs. This TCR derives from a woman aged 55-75 years with multiple sclerosis. The CDR3 nucleotides are TGTGCCAGCAGCGTAGCCGGGACAACGAACACCGGGGAGCTGTTTTTT. This gives the protein CASSVAGTTNTGELFF.